The clone carrying this TCR beta chain was counted a few times. The data are from a study of blood T cells in healthy people across ages. Using a J-beta primer mix together with a sample-barcoded 5' primer, a second PCR was run for about 6 to 12 cycles. TCRdb called the 5' RACE reads again in MiXCR, with one record for every CDR3 protein. Among 700,000 to 950,000 distinct CDR3 sequences listed, about 62% were seen once. V was clipped by 5 bases and J by 1 base, with 16 bases between them. Germline CDR1 reads MDHEN; CDR2 reads SYDVKM. The CDR3 runs to 16 residues. The sample taken for sequencing was blood. The sequence was obtained from a man aged 25-45 years in good health. The genes are TRBV28 and TRBJ2-3, with a weak D call TRBD1 (6 bases). Written as DNA, the CDR3 is TGTGCCAGCAGTCCGCCGGGCAGGGGCCGCACAGATACGCAGTATTTT. Translating gives CASSPPGRGRTDTQYF. Using reference TRBV28 and TRBJ2-3 for the parts outside the CDR3, the full variable domain is DVKVTQSSRYLVKRTGEKVFLECVQDMDHENMFWYRQDPGLGLRLIYFSYDVKMKEKGDIPEGYSVSREKKERFSLILESASTNQTSMYLCASSPPGRGRTDTQYFGPGTRLTVL.